These 9 T cell receptor beta chains were sequenced from one sample in a study of T cells in Graves' hyperthyroidism and ophthalmopathy. The TCR beta CDR3 regions underwent amplification using RNA transcripts as the source. The TCR CDR3 was amplified in a first-round RT-PCR using the HTBI primer set. TCRdb reprocessed the multiplex PCR reads via MiXCR and lists one record per CDR3 protein. The sample has roughly 520,000 distinct CDR3 sequences; approximately 25% are singletons. The specimen was blood. Receptors originate from a woman in her twenties or thirties with Graves' ophthalmopathy.

The V gene is TRBV4-1, the J gene TRBJ2-5; the D gene could be TRBD1 or TRBD2 (6 bases each). Per the germline V gene, CDR1 is MGHRA and CDR2 is YSYEKL. The CDR3 covers 17 residues. Trimming pared 5 bases from V and 2 bases from J, leaving 21 bases between. CDR3 bases: TGCGCCAGCAGCTCCCCCCTAGAGCGGAGGGGGCAAGAGACCCAGTACTTC. This translates into CASSSPLERRGQETQYF.

This clonotype has a count of ten or more. The chain uses TRBV11-1 and TRBJ1-1; D remains unclear. V dropped 5 bases and J dropped 1 base, with 8 bases sitting between them. The germline V gene encodes CDR1 SGHAT and CDR2 FQDESV (reference sequence). The CDR3 runs 13 residues. Here the CDR3 reads CASSLQWNTEAFF. CDR3 nucleotide sequence: TGTGCCAGCAGCCTCCAATGGAACACTGAAGCTTTCTTT.

This clonotype was seen at least ten times. The rearrangement links TRBV4-2 to TRBJ2-5, with TRBD2 matching 9 bases. This CDR3 contains 18 residues. V dropped 0 bases and J dropped 0; count of bases not matched to a gene: 8. Germline CDR1 and CDR2: LGHNA and YNFKEQ. As DNA, the CDR3 is TGTGCCAGCAGCCAAGATATACGAGCGGGGGGCCACCAAGAGACCCAGTACTTC. Translating gives CASSQDIRAGGHQETQYF.

The chain recombines TRBV20-1 with TRBJ2-7, with 7 bases identical to TRBD1. The V gene end was trimmed by 6 bases and the J gene end by 4 bases; junction bases not matched to a gene: 12. The CDR3 length is 14 residues. CDR1 DFQATT and CDR2 SNEGSKA come from the germline V gene (reference sequence). The CDR3 sequence: CSATRRQGYYEQYF. The CDR3 DNA reads as TGCAGTGCCACCCGGAGACAGGGCTATTACGAGCAGTACTTC.

The sample holds a few counts of this clonotype. The chain carries TRBV20-1 and TRBJ2-6, with 7 bases aligning to TRBD1. CDR3 size: 15 residues. With V trimmed by 6 bases and J by 12 bases, 17 bases remained unmatched. The germline gives CDR1 DFQATT, CDR2 SNEGSKA (reference sequence). The DNA of the CDR3 is TGCAGTGCGTCGACCCATAAGACAGGGTTGGGCGTCCTGACTTTC. Protein product: CSASTHKTGLGVLTF.

This clonotype was found many times. The genes are TRBV11-3 and TRBJ2-7, with 10 bases that match TRBD1. Germline loops: CDR1 SGHNT, CDR2 YENEEA. CDR3 length equals 16 residues. The V gene end was trimmed by 0 bases and the J gene end by 5 bases; junction bases not matched to a gene: 7. The CDR3 DNA is TGTGCCAGCAGCTTAGACTTCCGGGACAGGGGCCACGAGCAGTACTTC. This gives the protein CASSLDFRDRGHEQYF.

The chain employs TRBV5-1 and TRBJ1-1; D remains unclear. The length of the CDR3 is 15 residues. V lost 0 bases and J lost 0, with 9 bases in between. Looked up from germline, CDR1 is SGHRS and CDR2 is YFSETQ. CDR3 nucleotide sequence: TGCGCCAGCAGCTTGGGTCCTGACCTGAACACTGAAGCTTTCTTT. It translates to CASSLGPDLNTEAFF.

V usage is TRBV20-1 and J usage is TRBJ2-7, with 7 bases identical to TRBD1. CDR1 and CDR2 (germline): DFQATT, SNEGSKA (reference sequence). Trimming removed 5 bases from V and 5 bases from J; junction bases left unmatched: 15. This CDR3 is 15 amino acids long. The CDR3 region has the DNA TGCAGTGCTTCCTCAACCGACAGGGTAGGAAACGAGCAGTACTTC. It yields the protein CSASSTDRVGNEQYF.

This clonotype showed up many times. The chain recombines TRBV3-1 with TRBJ1-1; D remains unclear. Trimming pared 1 base from V and 0 bases from J, leaving 6 bases between. The CDR3 runs to 14 residues. The germline V gene encodes CDR1 LGHDT and CDR2 YNNKEL (reference sequence). In DNA form, the CDR3 reads TGTGCCAGCAGCCAAGTTTACGTGAACACTGAAGCTTTCTTT. It is translated as CASSQVYVNTEAFF.